A selection of T cell receptor beta chains follows, all from one sample in a study of T-cell memory formation after mild COVID-19. TCRdb used MiXCR to reprocess the 5' RACE reads, holding one entry per CDR3 protein. The profile shows about 560,000 distinct CDR3 sequences, over 15% of them singletons. The sample was PBMCs or a T cell subset sorted from them (not recorded which). Receptor source: an adult woman who had mild COVID-19 (a few samples of this study predate the infection). Cell type and time point are not known. Both conserved end residues are part of each CDR3. Fields, in order: V gene, D gene, J gene, clone size, CDR3 protein, CDR3 DNA. The D gene is left open where the match is weak. Size is omitted from some rows. Given values are once, few, many or a class for expanded clones.

TRBV12-3/TRBV12-4	TRBD1	TRBJ2-7	.	CASSLTGDGFYEQYF	TGTGCCAGCAGTTTGACAGGGGACGGCTTCTACGAGCAGTACTTC
TRBV9	.	TRBJ2-3	.	CASSDYSTDTQYF	TGTGCCAGCAGCGACTATTCCACAGATACGCAGTATTTT
TRBV20-1	TRBD1	TRBJ2-7	.	CSARSDRAYEQYF	TGCAGTGCTAGATCGGACAGGGCCTACGAGCAGTACTTC
TRBV30	TRBD1	TRBJ2-7	.	CAWSHGGQGSYEQYF	TGTGCCTGGAGTCACGGGGGACAGGGATCCTACGAGCAGTACTTC
TRBV5-1	.	TRBJ2-5	few	CASSFNQQETQYF	TGCGCCAGCAGCTTTAACCAGCAAGAGACCCAGTACTTC
TRBV18	TRBD2	TRBJ2-3	few	CASSPRLALDTQYF	TGTGCCAGCTCACCAAGACTAGCCCTAGATACGCAGTATTTT
TRBV9	TRBD1	TRBJ2-5	.	CASSVGPDRTYQETQYF	TGTGCCAGCAGCGTAGGTCCGGACAGGACGTACCAAGAGACCCAGTACTTC
TRBV7-9	.	TRBJ2-2	few	CASSFKATGELFF	TGTGCCAGCAGCTTTAAGGCCACCGGGGAGCTGTTTTTT
TRBV9	.	TRBJ2-2	few	CASSKKEGANTGELFF	TGTGCCAGCAGCAAAAAGGAGGGGGCCAACACCGGGGAGCTGTTTTTT
TRBV6-2/TRBV6-3	.	TRBJ2-3	few	CASTSQGSSTDTQYF	TGTGCCAGCACCTCACAGGGATCTAGCACAGATACGCAGTATTTT
TRBV30	TRBD2	TRBJ2-1	.	CAWSTGGPGLEQFF	TGTGCCTGGAGTACGGGAGGGCCGGGTCTTGAGCAGTTCTTC
TRBV4-1	.	TRBJ1-1	few	CASSQGTVAFF	TGCGCCAGCAGCCAAGGGACAGTAGCTTTCTTT
TRBV5-1	.	TRBJ1-3	.	CASSDSPSGNTIYF	TGCGCCAGCAGCGACAGCCCCTCTGGAAACACCATATATTTT
TRBV7-9	TRBD2	TRBJ2-1	.	CASSLSRLAANEQFF	TGTGCCAGCAGCTTATCAAGACTAGCTGCCAATGAGCAGTTCTTC
TRBV2	.	TRBJ2-1	.	CASSVGESGEQFF	TGTGCCTCCTCAGTTGGGGAATCGGGTGAGCAGTTCTTC
TRBV4-1	.	TRBJ2-7	.	CASSQVPTRDSYEQYF	TGCGCCAGCAGCCAAGTACCCACCCGGGACTCCTACGAGCAGTACTTC
TRBV4-1	.	TRBJ2-7	.	CASSQGFRALYEQYF	TGCGCCAGCAGCCAAGGGTTCAGGGCACTCTACGAGCAGTACTTC
TRBV4-1	TRBD2	TRBJ2-1	.	CASSRGWGGTTGGEQFF	TGCGCCAGCAGCCGAGGTTGGGGCGGGACCACGGGGGGTGAGCAGTTCTTC
TRBV5-6	.	TRBJ1-1	few	CASSSDDFDMNTEAFF	TGTGCCAGCAGCTCCGACGACTTTGATATGAACACTGAAGCTTTCTTT
TRBV7-2	TRBD1	TRBJ1-1	.	CASSPRRSRGLTEAFF	TGTGCCAGCAGCCCAAGAAGGTCCAGGGGGTTGACTGAAGCTTTCTTT
TRBV7-9	TRBD1	TRBJ2-3	.	CASSQYRGSTDTQYF	TGTGCCAGCAGCCAGTACAGGGGTAGCACAGATACGCAGTATTTT
TRBV7-9	TRBD1	TRBJ2-3	.	CASSTQGAKDTDTQYF	TGTGCCAGCAGCACCCAGGGGGCTAAGGACACAGATACGCAGTATTTT
TRBV4-1	TRBD1	TRBJ1-1	.	CASSRVQGPPIDEAFF	TGCGCCAGCAGCCGGGTACAGGGGCCCCCCATCGATGAAGCTTTCTTT
TRBV12-3/TRBV12-4	.	TRBJ1-5	few	CASSRPPYSNQPQHF	TGTGCCAGCAGCCGACCGCCGTATAGCAATCAGCCCCAGCATTTT
TRBV20-1	.	TRBJ2-3	.	CSARETPAGTDTQYF	TGCAGTGCTAGAGAGACCCCAGCCGGCACAGATACGCAGTATTTT
TRBV12-3/TRBV12-4	.	TRBJ1-3	few	CASSLIGNTIYF	TGTGCCAGCAGCCTAATAGGCAACACCATATATTTT
TRBV12-3/TRBV12-4	TRBD2	TRBJ2-1	.	CASSSSKLAGVRNEQFF	TGTGCCAGCAGTTCGTCCAAACTAGCGGGAGTGAGGAATGAGCAGTTCTTC